Listed below are T cell receptor beta chains from one sample, sequenced in a study of Graves' ophthalmopathy and Graves' hyperthyroidism. TCRdb itself ran the multiplex PCR reads through MiXCR, one entry per CDR3 protein. Of just over 400,000 distinct CDR3 sequences listed, around a fifth are singletons. Material: peripheral blood. All receptors come from a woman between 18 and 29 years old with stable Graves' hyperthyroidism. CDR3s include the opening cysteine and the closing phenylalanine or tryptophan. A D gene is named only where the DNA matches it firmly. The size field is filled for only some rows; it gives once, few, many or a size class.

j_call	d_call	clone_size	v_call	cdr3_aa	cdr3_nt
TRBJ2-7	TRBD2	many	TRBV12-3/TRBV12-4	CASSRRGLDVFYEQYF	TGTGCCAGCAGTAGGCGGGGACTAGATGTCTTCTACGAGCAGTACTTC
TRBJ1-5	-	many	TRBV7-2	CASSPEFTAGPQHF	TGTGCCAGCAGCCCAGAGTTTACCGCGGGGCCCCAGCATTTT
TRBJ2-5	TRBD2	many	TRBV7-2	CASSFYLAGEETQYF	TGTGCCAGCAGCTTTTATCTAGCGGGGGAAGAGACCCAGTACTTC
TRBJ2-7	-	many	TRBV6-2/TRBV6-3	CASSGGADYEQYF	TGTGCCAGCAGTGGGGGGGCAGACTACGAGCAGTACTTC
TRBJ1-1	-	many	TRBV19	CASHGRKNTEAFF	TGTGCCAGTCACGGACGGAAGAACACTGAAGCTTTCTTT
TRBJ1-1	-	many	TRBV30	CAWSPRMETEAFF	TGTGCCTGGAGTCCCCGCATGGAGACTGAAGCTTTCTTT
TRBJ2-7	-	once	TRBV20-1	CSARTDWVTEQYF	TGCAGTGCTAGAACGGACTGGGTCACCGAGCAGTACTTC
TRBJ1-1	-	-	TRBV6-1	CASWVRGTEAFF	TGTGCCAGCTGGGTAAGAGGGACTGAAGCTTTCTTT
TRBJ1-5	-	many	TRBV12-3/TRBV12-4	CASSPEYSNQPQHF	TGTGCCAGCAGCCCAGAGTATAGCAATCAGCCCCAGCATTTT
TRBJ2-7	-	many	TRBV28	CASEGGYEQYF	TGTGCCAGCGAGGGAGGATACGAGCAGTACTTC
TRBJ1-2	-	many	TRBV7-2	CASSRSEMMGYTF	TGTGCCAGCAGCCGATCTGAAATGATGGGCTACACCTTC
TRBJ2-5	-	many	TRBV29-1	CSVETRKTQYF	TGCAGCGTAGAGACGAGGAAGACCCAGTACTTC
TRBJ1-1	-	many	TRBV5-1	CASSLVRGAQTTEAFF	TGCGCCAGCAGCTTGGTCAGGGGCGCACAGACCACTGAAGCTTTCTTT
TRBJ2-7	-	many	TRBV6-1	CASSEFGLGGRGIGQYF	TGTGCCAGCAGTGAATTTGGTCTGGGGGGGCGCGGTATCGGGCAGTACTTC
TRBJ1-2	TRBD1	-	TRBV19	CASSGTGTGYTF	TGTGCCAGTAGTGGGACAGGGACTGGCTACACCTTC
TRBJ2-7	-	many	TRBV7-2	CASSLDYRYEQYF	TGTGCCAGCAGCTTGGACTACAGATACGAGCAGTACTTC
TRBJ2-7	-	-	TRBV9	CACSLGGGGEQYF	TGTGCCTGCTCGTTGGGAGGGGGCGGCGAGCAGTACTTC
TRBJ1-2	-	-	TRBV2	CASSEYRGYTF	TGTGCCAGCAGTGAATATAGAGGCTACACCTTC